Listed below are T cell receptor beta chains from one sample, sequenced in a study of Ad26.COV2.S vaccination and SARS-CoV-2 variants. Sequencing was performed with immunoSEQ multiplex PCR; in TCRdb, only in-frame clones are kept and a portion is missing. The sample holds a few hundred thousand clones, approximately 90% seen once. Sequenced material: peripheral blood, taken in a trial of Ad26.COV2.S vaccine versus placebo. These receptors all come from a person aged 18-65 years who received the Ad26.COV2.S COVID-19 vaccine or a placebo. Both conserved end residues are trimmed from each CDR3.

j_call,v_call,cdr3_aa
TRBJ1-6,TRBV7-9,ASSFYGGLLDSPLH
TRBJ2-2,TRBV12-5,ASGLYTLAGASTGELF
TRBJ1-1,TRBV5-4,ASRRQGSDEAF
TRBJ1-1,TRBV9,ASSVIGQGGTEAF
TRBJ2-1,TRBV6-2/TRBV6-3,ASSQGPSSYNEQF
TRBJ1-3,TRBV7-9,ASSLAQGAKGNTIY
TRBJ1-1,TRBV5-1,ASSLGGGDTEAF
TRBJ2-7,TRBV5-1,ASSWSGSEQY
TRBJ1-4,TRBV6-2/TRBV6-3,ASSYDRTGLATNEKLF
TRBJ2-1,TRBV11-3,ASSLDLNRGSQNEQF
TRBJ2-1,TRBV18,ASSPPGTGGWGEQF
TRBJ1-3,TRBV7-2,ASSLYSSPSGNTIY
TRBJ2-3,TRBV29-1,SVGGVSSTDTQY
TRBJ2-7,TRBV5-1,ASSLARGLYEQY
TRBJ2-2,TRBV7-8,ASSLWASNTGELF
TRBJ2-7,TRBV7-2,ASSLGGQYEQY
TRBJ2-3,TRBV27,ASSLLFGRSTDTQY
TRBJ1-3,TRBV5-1,ASRHGFNGNTIY
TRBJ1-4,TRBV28,ASSSYGTGNEKLF
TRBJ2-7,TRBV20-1,SAAVDMEQY
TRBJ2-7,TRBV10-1,ASSSPRGYEQY
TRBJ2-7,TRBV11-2,ASSYVRIPYEQY
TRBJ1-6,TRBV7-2,ASSYRQGHSPLH
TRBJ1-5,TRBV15,ATSREYRDQPQH
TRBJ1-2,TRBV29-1,SVGPRGTNYGYT
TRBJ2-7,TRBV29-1,SAEDSYEQY
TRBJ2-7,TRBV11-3,ASSLDMQGEQY
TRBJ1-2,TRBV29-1,SVGNQAPRFGYT
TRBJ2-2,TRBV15,ATSRDGYRQGAPTGELF
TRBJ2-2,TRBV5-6,ASSLYGTGELF
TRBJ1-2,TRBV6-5,ATGQNYGYT
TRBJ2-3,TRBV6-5,ASSYAWGTDTQY
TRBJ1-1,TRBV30,AWSVFGQGRAF
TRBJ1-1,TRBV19,ASSTPTETFERTEAF
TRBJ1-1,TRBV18,ASSTGANTEAF
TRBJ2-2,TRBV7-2,ASSLVSELKSPGELF
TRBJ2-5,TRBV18,ASSTGQGETQY